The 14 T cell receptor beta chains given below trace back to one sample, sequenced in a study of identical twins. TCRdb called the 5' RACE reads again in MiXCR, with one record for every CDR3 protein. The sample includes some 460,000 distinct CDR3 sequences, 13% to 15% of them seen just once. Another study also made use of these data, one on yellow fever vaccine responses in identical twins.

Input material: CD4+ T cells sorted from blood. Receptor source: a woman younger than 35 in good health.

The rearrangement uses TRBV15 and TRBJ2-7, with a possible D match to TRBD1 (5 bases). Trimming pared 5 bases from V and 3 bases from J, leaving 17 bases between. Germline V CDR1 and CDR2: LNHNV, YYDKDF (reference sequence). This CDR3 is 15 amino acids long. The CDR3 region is CATSPTATGVYEQYF. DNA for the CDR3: TGTGCCACCAGCCCTACCGCAACAGGCGTCTACGAGCAGTACTTC.

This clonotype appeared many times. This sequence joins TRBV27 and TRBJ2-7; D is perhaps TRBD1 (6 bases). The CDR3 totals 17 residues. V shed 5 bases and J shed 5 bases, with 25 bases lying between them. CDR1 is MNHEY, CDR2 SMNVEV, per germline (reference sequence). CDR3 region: CASSPQPTRGYVNEQYF. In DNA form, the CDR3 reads TGTGCCAGCAGTCCCCAACCCACCAGGGGCTACGTGAACGAGCAGTACTTC.

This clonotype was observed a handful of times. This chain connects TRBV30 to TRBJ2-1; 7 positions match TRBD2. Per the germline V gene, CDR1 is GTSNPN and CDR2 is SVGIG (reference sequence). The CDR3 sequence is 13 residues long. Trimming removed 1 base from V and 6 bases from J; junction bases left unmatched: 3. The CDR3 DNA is TGTGCCTGGAGTGCGACTAGCCCCAATGAGCAGTTCTTC. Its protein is CAWSATSPNEQFF. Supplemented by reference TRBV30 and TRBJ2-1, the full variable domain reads SQTIHQWPATLVQPVGSPLSLECTVEGTSNPNLYWYRQAAGRGLQLLFYSVGIGQISSEVPQNLSASRPQDRQFILSSKKLLLSDSGFYLCAWSATSPNEQFFGPGTRLTVL.

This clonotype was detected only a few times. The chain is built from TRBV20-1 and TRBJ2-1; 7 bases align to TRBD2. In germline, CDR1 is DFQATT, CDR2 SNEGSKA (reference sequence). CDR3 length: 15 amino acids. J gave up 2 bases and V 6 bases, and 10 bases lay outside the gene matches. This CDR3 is CSATLSGSPYNEQFF. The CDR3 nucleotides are TGCAGTGCCACCCTTAGCGGGTCGCCCTACAATGAGCAGTTCTTC.

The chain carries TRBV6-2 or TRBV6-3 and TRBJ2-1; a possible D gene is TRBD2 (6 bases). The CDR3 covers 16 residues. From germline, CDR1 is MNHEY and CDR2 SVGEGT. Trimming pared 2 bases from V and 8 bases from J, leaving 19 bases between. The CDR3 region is CASSYGGTLIPHEQFF. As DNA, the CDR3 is TGTGCCAGCAGTTACGGCGGGACCCTGATCCCCCATGAGCAGTTCTTC.

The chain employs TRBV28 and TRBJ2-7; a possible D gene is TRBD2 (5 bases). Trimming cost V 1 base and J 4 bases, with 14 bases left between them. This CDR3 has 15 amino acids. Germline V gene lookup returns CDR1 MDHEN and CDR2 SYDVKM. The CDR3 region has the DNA TGTGCCAGCAGTTTATTCGGGGTATCGGGGTACGAGCAGTACTTC. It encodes CASSLFGVSGYEQYF.

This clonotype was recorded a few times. The CDR3 bases are TGCAGCGTTGTAGGCAGGGGGTCCCGAGTCACCTCCGAGCAGTACTTC. Protein: CSVVGRGSRVTSEQYF. The chain carries TRBV29-1 and TRBJ2-7; 7 positions agree with TRBD1. Trimming removed 4 bases from V and 6 bases from J; junction bases left unmatched: 18. The CDR3 length is 16 residues. Per the germline V gene, CDR1 is SQVTM and CDR2 is ANQGSEA.

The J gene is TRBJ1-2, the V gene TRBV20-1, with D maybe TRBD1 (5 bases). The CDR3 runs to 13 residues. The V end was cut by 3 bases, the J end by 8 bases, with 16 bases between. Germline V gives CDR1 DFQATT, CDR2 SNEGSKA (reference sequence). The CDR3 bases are TGCAGTGCTAGCCTTATAGGGACGGGCGGCTACACCTTC. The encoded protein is CSASLIGTGGYTF.

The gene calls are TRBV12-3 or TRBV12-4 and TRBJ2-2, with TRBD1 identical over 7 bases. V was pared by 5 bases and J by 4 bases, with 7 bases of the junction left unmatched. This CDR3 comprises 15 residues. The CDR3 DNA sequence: TGTGCCAGCAGTCAACAGGGGAAGGGCACCGGGGAGCTGTTTTTT. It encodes CASSQQGKGTGELFF.

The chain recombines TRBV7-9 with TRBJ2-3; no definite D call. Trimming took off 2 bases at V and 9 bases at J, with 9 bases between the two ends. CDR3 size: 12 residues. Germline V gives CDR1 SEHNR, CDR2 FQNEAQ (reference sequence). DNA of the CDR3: TGTGCCAGCAGCTTATTAGAGACCACGCAGTATTTT. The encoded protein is CASSLLETTQYF.

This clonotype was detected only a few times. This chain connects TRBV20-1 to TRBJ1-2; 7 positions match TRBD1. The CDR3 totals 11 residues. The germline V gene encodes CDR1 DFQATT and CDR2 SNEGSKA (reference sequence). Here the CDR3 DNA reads TGCAGCCCCCAGGGGGGTGGCGGCTACACCTTC. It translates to CSPQGGGGYTF.

CDR3 in DNA: TGCAGCGCGCGGGAGGGCCATCTTAGCGAGCAGTACTTC. It encodes CSAREGHLSEQYF. V gene TRBV29-1 combines with J gene TRBJ2-7; TRBD2 matches 9 bases. The CDR3 consists of 13 residues. Losses at the gene ends were 7 bases for V and 6 bases for J; bases not matched to a gene: 10. CDR1 and CDR2 from the germline V gene are SQVTM and ANQGSEA.

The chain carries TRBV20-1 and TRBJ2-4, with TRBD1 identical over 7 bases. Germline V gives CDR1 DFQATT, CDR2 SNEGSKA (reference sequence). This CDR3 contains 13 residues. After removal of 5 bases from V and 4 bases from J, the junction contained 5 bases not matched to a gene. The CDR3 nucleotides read TGCAGTGCTGCCGGGACAGAAAAAAACATTCAGTACTTC. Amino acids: CSAAGTEKNIQYF.

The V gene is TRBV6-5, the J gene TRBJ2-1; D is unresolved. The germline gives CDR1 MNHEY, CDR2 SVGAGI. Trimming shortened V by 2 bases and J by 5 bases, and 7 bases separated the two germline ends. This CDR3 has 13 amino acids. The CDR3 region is CASSYDKNNEQFF. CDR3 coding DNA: TGTGCCAGCAGTTACGACAAGAACAATGAGCAGTTCTTC.